This T cell receptor (beta chain) was identified in a study of T-cell memory formation after mild COVID-19. With regard to this clonotype: The target antigen is unknown.

CDR1 and CDR2 from the germline V gene are ENHRY and SYGVKD. Trimming pared 5 bases from V and 4 bases from J, leaving 8 bases between. The CDR3 runs to 12 residues. Study-level points and caveats: Proof of SARS-CoV-2 specificity was absent for the second-wave clones that crested on day 37. CD4+ contracting clones were mainly CM and EM; CD8+ ones, EMRA.

TCRdb fed the 5' RACE reads into MiXCR, producing one record per CDR3 protein. Found here are approximately 200,000 distinct CDR3 sequences, around 15% of them singletons; the top ten hold roughly 1.9%. The receptor comes from an adult woman who had mild COVID-19 (a few samples of this study predate the infection). Cell type and time point are not known. V and J are TRBV10-3 and TRBJ2-5, with D perhaps TRBD2 (6 bases). The sample was PBMCs or a T cell subset sorted from them (not recorded which). CDR3 loop: CAISHGGETQYF. The CDR3 bases are TGTGCCATCAGTCACGGGGGAGAGACCCAGTACTTC.